The next 12 T cell receptor beta chains were all read from a single sample in a study of blood T cell repertoires in COVID-19. Repertoires were generated with immunoSEQ multiplex PCR, while TCRdb's copy carries only in-frame clones and drops some. The sample carries 52,000 or so clones, roughly 86% recorded once. Sequencing was performed on peripheral blood. These receptors were obtained from a man between 60 and 75 years old with active COVID-19.

In this sample, this clone turned up once. The chain couples TRBV7-3 to TRBJ2-5, with 11 bases aligning to TRBD2. J was trimmed by 5 bases and V by 5 bases; bases with no gene match: 7. The CDR3 loop spans 15 amino acids. Germline CDR1 and CDR2: SGHTA and FQGTGA. The CDR3 sequence: CASSLLAGARETQYF. DNA for the CDR3: TGTGCCAGCAGCCTACTAGCGGGAGCTAGGGAGACCCAGTACTTC.

The CDR3 DNA is TGTGCCAGCAGTCCCGTCCTCCGACAGTCGGCTCAAGAGACCCAGTACTTC. Translated: CASSPVLRQSAQETQYF. The chain has TRBV6-6 and TRBJ2-5, with D perhaps matching TRBD1 (5 bases). V was trimmed by 5 bases and J by 2 bases, leaving 21 bases between them. Germline-derived CDR1 and CDR2 are MNHNY and SVGAGI (reference sequence). The CDR3 length is 17 residues.

The chain combines TRBV13 with TRBJ1-1; perhaps TRBD1 as D (5 bases). The V end was cut by 6 bases, the J end by 2 bases, with 13 bases between. This CDR3 region has 14 residues. In germline, CDR1 is PRHDT, CDR2 FYEKMQ (reference sequence). The CDR3 nucleotides read TGTGCCAGCAGGCACGGAGACAGAAACACTGAAGCTTTCTTT. Translating gives CASRHGDRNTEAFF. The whole variable domain, filled in from reference TRBV13 and TRBJ1-1, reads AAGVIQSPRHLIKEKRETATLKCYPIPRHDTVYWYQQGPGQDPQFLISFYEKMQSDKGSIPDRFSAQQFSDYHSELNMSSLELGDSALYFCASRHGDRNTEAFFGQGTRLTVV.

This sequence joins TRBV5-4 and TRBJ2-1, with D maybe TRBD2 (6 bases). This CDR3 has 16 residues. Germline assignment: CDR1 SGHNT and CDR2 YYREEE (reference sequence). V shed 1 base and J shed 4 bases, with 15 bases lying between them. The CDR3 sequence: CASSLKTGTSYNEQFF. The CDR3 DNA follows: TGTGCCAGCAGCTTGAAAACCGGGACTTCATACAATGAGCAGTTCTTC.

The V and J genes are TRBV19 and TRBJ1-4; D gene uncertain. The ends were cut back, 5 bases at V and 1 base at J, with 11 bases in the middle. Germline V gene data show CDR1 as LNHDA and CDR2 as SQIVND (reference sequence). The CDR3 runs 15 residues. The CDR3 nucleotides are TGTGCCAGTAGTCTCCAGCGGGAAACTAATGAAAAACTGTTTTTT. It encodes CASSLQRETNEKLFF.

J is TRBJ2-7 and V is TRBV7-2; weak D call: TRBD2 (6 bases). Germline CDR1 reads SGHTA; CDR2 reads FQGNSA. Trimming took 1 base from V and 2 from J, leaving 12 bases between them. The CDR3 totals 15 residues. The CDR3 bases are TGTGCCAGCAGCTTAGGCTGGGACTCCCCCTACGAGCAGTACTTC. Translation: CASSLGWDSPYEQYF.

The chain employs TRBV29-1 and TRBJ1-5, with TRBD1 identical over 7 bases. The CDR3 runs to 14 residues. After removal of 7 bases from V and 0 bases from J, the junction contained 6 bases not matched to a gene. CDR1 SQVTM and CDR2 ANQGSEA come from the germline V gene. The CDR3 spells CSAVTGYSNQPQHF. The DNA of the CDR3 is TGCAGCGCCGTGACAGGGTATAGCAATCAGCCCCAGCATTTT.

The V and J genes are TRBV3-1 (or the pseudogene TRBV3-2) and TRBJ2-3; D perhaps matches TRBD2 (6 bases). V was shortened by 0 bases and J by 11 bases, with 9 bases between the two germline ends. Per the germline V gene, CDR1 is LGHDT and CDR2 is YNNKEL (reference sequence). This CDR3 region has 12 residues. The CDR3 DNA sequence: TGTGCCAGCAGCCAAGAGGTGCGGGAGCAGTATTTT. As protein: CASSQEVREQYF.

The rearrangement links TRBV4-1 to TRBJ1-1; D call uncertain. CDR3 length: 13 residues. Trimming took 1 base from V and 2 from J, leaving 5 bases between them. Germline V gene lookup returns CDR1 MGHRA and CDR2 YSYEKL. The CDR3 spells CASSQVSNTEAFF. CDR3 nucleotide sequence: TGCGCCAGCAGCCAAGTTAGCAACACTGAAGCTTTCTTT.

The gene calls are TRBV5-1 and TRBJ2-5, with TRBD2 matching 7 bases. CDR1 SGHRS and CDR2 YFSETQ come from the germline V gene. This CDR3 has 15 residues. Trimming at V came to 3 bases and at J to 2 bases, leaving 7 bases not matched to a gene. Written as DNA, the CDR3 is TGCGCCAGCAGCTACCTCGGGGGGAGGCAAGAGACCCAGTACTTC. Encoded protein: CASSYLGGRQETQYF.

This clone was detected once. The CDR3 loop reads CASSESTSGGAYEQYF. The CDR3 coding sequence is TGTGCCAGCAGTGAATCAACTAGCGGGGGGGCCTACGAGCAGTACTTC. V gene TRBV25-1 combines with J gene TRBJ2-7, with 13 bases lining up with TRBD2. V was clipped by 1 base and J by 2 bases; unmatched bases: 2. The CDR3 has 16 amino acids. CDR1 and CDR2 from the germline V gene are MGHDK and SYGVNS.

The chain is built from TRBV11-2 and TRBJ2-2; the D gene is possibly TRBD1 (6 bases). V lost 5 bases and J 5 bases, leaving 18 bases between the germline ends. Germline CDR1 reads SGHAT; CDR2 reads FQNNGV. This CDR3 is 16 amino acids long. This chain's CDR3 is CASSTSGTMGTGELFF. In DNA form, the CDR3 reads TGTGCCAGCAGCACCTCCGGGACAATGGGAACCGGGGAGCTGTTTTTT. Full variable domain (remainder filled in from reference TRBV11-2 and TRBJ2-2): EAGVAQSPRYKIIEKRQSVAFWCNPISGHATLYWYQQILGQGPKLLIQFQNNGVVDDSQLPKDRFSAERLKGVDSTLKIQPAKLEDSAVYLCASSTSGTMGTGELFFGEGSRLTVL.